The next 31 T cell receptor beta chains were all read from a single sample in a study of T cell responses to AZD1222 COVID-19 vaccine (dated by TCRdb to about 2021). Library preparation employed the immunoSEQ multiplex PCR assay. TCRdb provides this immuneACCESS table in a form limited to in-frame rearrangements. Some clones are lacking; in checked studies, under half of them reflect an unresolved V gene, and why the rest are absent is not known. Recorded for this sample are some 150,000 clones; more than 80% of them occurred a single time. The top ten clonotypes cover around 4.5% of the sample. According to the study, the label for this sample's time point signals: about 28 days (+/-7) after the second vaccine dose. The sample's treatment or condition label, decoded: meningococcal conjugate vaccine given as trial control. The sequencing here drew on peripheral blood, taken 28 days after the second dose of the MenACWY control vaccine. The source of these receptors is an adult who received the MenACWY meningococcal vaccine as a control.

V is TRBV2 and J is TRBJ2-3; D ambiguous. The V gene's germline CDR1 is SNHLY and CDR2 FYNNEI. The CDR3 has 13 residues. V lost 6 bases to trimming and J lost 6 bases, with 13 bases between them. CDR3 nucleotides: TGTGCCAGCAGCCCTCTTCTGCGGGATACGCAGTATTTT. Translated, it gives CASSPLLRDTQYF.

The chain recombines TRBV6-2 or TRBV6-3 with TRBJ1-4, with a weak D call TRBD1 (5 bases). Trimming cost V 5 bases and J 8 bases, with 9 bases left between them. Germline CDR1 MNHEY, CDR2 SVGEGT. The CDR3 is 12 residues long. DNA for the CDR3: TGTGCCAGCAGTCCGGGACGAGAAAAACTGTTTTTT. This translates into CASSPGREKLFF.

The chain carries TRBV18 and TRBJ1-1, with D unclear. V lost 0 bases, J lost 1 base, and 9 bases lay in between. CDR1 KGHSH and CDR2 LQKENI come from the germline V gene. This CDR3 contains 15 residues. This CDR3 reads CASSPPEGRNTEAFF. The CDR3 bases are TGTGCCAGCTCACCACCGGAAGGGAGGAACACTGAAGCTTTCTTT.

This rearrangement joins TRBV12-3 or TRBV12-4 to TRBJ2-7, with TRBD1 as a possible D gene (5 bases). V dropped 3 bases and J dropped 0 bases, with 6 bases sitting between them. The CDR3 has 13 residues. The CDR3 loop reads CASSFRVSYEQYF. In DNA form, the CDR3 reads TGTGCCAGCAGTTTCAGGGTCTCCTACGAGCAGTACTTC.

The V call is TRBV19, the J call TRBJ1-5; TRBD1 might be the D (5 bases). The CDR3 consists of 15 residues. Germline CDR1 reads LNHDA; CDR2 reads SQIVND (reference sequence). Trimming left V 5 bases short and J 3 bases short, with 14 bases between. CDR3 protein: CASSPVTANNQPQHF. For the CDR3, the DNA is TGTGCCAGTAGTCCAGTGACAGCCAACAATCAGCCCCAGCATTTT.

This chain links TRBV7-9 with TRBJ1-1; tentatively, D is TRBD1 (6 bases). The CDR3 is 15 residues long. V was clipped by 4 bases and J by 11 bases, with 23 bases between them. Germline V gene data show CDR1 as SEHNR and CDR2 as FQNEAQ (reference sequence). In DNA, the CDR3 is TGTGCCAGCAGCTCATCCCGGGACACCACCCGGGAGGCTTTCTTT. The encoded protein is CASSSSRDTTREAFF.

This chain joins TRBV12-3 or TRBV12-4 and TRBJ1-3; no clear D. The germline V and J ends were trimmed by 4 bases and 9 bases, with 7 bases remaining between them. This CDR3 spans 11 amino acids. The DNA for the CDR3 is TGTGCCAGCAGTTGGAGGAGCACCATATATTTT. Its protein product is CASSWRSTIYF.

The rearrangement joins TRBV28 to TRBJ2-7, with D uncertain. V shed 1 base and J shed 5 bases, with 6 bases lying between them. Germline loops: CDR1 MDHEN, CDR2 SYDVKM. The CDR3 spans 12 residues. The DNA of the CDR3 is TGTGCCAGCAGTTTATTAAGAGACGAGCAGTACTTC. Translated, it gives CASSLLRDEQYF.

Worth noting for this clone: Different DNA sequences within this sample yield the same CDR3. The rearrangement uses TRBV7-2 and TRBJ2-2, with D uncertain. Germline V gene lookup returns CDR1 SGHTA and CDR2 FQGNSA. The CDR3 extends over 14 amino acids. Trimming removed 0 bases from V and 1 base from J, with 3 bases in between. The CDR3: CASSLAGNTGELFF. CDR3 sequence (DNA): TGTGCCAGCAGCTTAGCGGGGAACACCGGGGAGCTGTTTTTT.

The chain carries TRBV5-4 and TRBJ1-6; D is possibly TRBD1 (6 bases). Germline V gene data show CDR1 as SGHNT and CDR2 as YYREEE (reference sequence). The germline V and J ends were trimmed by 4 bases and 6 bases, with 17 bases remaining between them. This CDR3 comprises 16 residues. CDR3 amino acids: CASSPDQGLSNSPLHF. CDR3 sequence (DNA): TGTGCCAGCAGCCCGGATCAGGGGCTAAGTAATTCACCCCTCCACTTT.

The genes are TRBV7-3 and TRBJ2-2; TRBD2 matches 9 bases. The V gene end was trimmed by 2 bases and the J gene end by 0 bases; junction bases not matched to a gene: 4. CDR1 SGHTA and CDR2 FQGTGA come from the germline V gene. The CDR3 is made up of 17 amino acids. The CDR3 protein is CASSLLGGRANTGELFF. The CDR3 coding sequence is TGTGCCAGCAGCTTATTAGGCGGGAGGGCGAACACCGGGGAGCTGTTTTTT.

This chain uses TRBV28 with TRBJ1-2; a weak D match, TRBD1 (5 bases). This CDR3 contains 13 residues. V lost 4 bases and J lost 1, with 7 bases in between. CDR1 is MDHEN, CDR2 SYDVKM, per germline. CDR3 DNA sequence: TGTGCCAGCAGTTCGACAGTTAACTATGGCTACACCTTC. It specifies CASSSTVNYGYTF.

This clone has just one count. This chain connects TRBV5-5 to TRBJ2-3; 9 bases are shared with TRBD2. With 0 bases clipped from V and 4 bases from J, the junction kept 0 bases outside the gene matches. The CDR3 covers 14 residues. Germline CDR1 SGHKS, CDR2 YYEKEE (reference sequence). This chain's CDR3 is CASSLGTSADTQYF. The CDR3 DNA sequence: TGTGCCAGCAGCTTGGGGACTAGCGCAGATACGCAGTATTTT.

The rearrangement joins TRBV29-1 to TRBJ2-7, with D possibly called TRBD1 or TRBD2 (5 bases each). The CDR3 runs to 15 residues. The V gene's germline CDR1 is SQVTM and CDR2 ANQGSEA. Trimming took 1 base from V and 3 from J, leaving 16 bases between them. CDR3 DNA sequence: TGCAGCGTTGAAGGCGGGCAGGGACCCCTCTACGAGCAGTACTTC. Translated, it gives CSVEGGQGPLYEQYF.

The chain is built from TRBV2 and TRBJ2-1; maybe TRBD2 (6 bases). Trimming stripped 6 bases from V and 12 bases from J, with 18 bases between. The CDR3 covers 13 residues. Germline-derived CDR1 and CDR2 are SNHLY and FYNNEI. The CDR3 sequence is CASRGGEGRGQFF. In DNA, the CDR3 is TGTGCCAGCAGGGGGGGAGAGGGAAGGGGGCAGTTCTTC.

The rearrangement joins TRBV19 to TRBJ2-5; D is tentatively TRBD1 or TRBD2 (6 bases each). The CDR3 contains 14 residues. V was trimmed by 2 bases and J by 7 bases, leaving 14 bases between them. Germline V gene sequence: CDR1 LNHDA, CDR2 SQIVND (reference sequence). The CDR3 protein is CASSISGAAGTQYF. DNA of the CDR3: TGTGCCAGTAGTATATCGGGGGCCGCAGGGACCCAGTACTTC.

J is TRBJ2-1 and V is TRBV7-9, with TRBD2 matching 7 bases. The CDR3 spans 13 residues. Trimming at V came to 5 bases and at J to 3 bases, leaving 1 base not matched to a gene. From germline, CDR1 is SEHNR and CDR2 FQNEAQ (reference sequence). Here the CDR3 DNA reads TGTGCCAGCAGCCGCGGGAGCTACAATGAGCAGTTCTTC. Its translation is CASSRGSYNEQFF.

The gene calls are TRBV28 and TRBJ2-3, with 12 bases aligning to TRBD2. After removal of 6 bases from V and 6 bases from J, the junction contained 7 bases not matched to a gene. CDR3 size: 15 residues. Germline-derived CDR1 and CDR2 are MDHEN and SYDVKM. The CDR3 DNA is TGTGCCAGCAGGACTACTAGCGGGAGGCTGGATACGCAGTATTTT. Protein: CASRTTSGRLDTQYF.

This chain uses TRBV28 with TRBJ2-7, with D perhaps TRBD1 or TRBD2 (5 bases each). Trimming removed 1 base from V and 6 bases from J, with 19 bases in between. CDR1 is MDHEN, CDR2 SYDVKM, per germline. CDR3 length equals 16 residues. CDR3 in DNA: TGTGCCAGCAGTTTATCCCCGGGGCAAGGATGGAGCGAGCAGTACTTC. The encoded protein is CASSLSPGQGWSEQYF. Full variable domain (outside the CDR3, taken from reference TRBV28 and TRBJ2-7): DVKVTQSSRYLVKRTGEKVFLECVQDMDHENMFWYRQDPGLGLRLIYFSYDVKMKEKGDIPEGYSVSREKKERFSLILESASTNQTSMYLCASSLSPGQGWSEQYFGPGTRLTVT.

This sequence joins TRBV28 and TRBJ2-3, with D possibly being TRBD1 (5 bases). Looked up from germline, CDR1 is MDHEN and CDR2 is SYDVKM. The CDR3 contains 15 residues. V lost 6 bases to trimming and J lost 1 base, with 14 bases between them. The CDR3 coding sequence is TGTGCCAGCAGCCAACCTACGACAGGCACAGATACGCAGTATTTT. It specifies CASSQPTTGTDTQYF.

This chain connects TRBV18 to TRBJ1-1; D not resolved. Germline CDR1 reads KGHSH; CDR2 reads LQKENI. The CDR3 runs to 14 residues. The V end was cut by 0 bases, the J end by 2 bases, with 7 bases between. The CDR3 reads CASSPPTANTEAFF. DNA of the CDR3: TGTGCCAGCTCACCACCGACGGCTAACACTGAAGCTTTCTTT. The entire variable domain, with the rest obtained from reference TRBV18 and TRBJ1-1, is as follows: NAGVMQNPRHLVRRRGQEARLRCSPMKGHSHVYWYRQLPEEGLKFMVYLQKENIIDESGMPKERFSAEFPKEGPSILRIQQVVRGDSAAYFCASSPPTANTEAFFGQGTRLTVV.

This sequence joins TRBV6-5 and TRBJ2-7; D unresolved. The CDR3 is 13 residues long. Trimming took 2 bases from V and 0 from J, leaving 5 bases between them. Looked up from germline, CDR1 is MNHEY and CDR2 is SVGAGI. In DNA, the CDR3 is TGTGCCAGCAGTTACCCGTACTCCTACGAGCAGTACTTC. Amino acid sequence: CASSYPYSYEQYF.

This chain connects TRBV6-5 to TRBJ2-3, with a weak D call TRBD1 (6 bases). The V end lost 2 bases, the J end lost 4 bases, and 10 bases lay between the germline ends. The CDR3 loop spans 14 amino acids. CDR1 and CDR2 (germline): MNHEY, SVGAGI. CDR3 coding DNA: TGTGCCAGCAGTTACGGGGGCACCTCAGATACGCAGTATTTT. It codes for CASSYGGTSDTQYF.

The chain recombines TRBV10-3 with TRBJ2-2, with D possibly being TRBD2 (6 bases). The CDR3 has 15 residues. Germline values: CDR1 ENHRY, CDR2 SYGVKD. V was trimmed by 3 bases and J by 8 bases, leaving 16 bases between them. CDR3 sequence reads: CAISDKRGAGGELFF. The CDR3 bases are TGTGCCATCAGTGATAAGAGAGGTGCGGGAGGGGAGCTGTTTTTT.

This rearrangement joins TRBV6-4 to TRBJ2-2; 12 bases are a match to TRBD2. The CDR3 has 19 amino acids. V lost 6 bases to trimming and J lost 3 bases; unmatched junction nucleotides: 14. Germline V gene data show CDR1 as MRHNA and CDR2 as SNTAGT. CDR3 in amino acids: CASSPGRLAGAIDTGELFF. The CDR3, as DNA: TGTGCCAGCAGCCCGGGTAGACTAGCGGGAGCGATTGACACCGGGGAGCTGTTTTTT.

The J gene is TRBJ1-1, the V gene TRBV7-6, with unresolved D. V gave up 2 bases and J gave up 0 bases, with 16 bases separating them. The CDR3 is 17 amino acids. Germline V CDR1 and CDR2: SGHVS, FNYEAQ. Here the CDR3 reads CASSLWFEVGMNTEAFF. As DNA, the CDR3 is TGTGCCAGCAGCTTATGGTTCGAGGTAGGGATGAACACTGAAGCTTTCTTT.

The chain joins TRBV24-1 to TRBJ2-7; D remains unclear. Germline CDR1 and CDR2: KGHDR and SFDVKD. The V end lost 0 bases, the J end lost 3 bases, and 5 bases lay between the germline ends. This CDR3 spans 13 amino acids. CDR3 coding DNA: TGTGCCACCAGTGATTTGAACCACTACGAGCAGTACTTC. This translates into CATSDLNHYEQYF.

The CDR3 DNA reads TGTGCCATCAGTGAGTCGAGTCTCTACAATGAGCAGTTCTTC. The encoded protein is CAISESSLYNEQFF. J is TRBJ2-1 and V is TRBV10-3, with D unclear. The V end was cut by 0 bases, the J end by 3 bases, with 6 bases between. This CDR3 is built from 14 residues. Germline V gene lookup returns CDR1 ENHRY and CDR2 SYGVKD.

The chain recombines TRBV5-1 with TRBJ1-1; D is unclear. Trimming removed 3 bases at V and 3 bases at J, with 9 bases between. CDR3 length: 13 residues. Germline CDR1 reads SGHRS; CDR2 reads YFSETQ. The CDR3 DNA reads TGCGCCAGCAGCTATAACGCAGACACTGAAGCTTTCTTT. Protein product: CASSYNADTEAFF. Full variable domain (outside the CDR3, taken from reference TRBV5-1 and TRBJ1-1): KAGVTQTPRYLIKTRGQQVTLSCSPISGHRSVSWYQQTPGQGLQFLFEYFSETQRNKGNFPGRFSGRQFSNSRSEMNVSTLELGDSALYLCASSYNADTEAFFGQGTRLTVV.

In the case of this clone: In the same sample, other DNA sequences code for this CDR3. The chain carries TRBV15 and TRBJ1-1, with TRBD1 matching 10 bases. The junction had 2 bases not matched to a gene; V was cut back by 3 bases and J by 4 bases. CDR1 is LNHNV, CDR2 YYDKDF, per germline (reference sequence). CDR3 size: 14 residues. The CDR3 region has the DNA TGTGCCACCAGCAGGGACAGGGGGAGCACTGAAGCTTTCTTT. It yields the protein CATSRDRGSTEAFF. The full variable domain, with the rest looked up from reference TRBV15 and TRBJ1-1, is DAMVIQNPRYQVTQFGKPVTLSCSQTLNHNVMYWYQQKSSQAPKLLFHYYDKDFNNEADTPDNFQSRRPNTSFCFLDIRSPGLGDTAMYLCATSRDRGSTEAFFGQGTRLTVV.

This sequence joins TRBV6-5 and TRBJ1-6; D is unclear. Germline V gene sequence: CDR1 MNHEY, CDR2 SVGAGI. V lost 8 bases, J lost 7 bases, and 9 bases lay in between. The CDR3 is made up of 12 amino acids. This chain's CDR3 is CASWRLNSPLHF. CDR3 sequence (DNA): TGTGCCAGCTGGCGGTTAAATTCACCCCTCCACTTT.